The rows below give T cell receptor beta chains drawn from one sample of a study of blood T cell repertoires in COVID-19. The data were produced by immunoSEQ multiplex PCR, yet TCRdb's version contains in-frame clones alone and is incomplete. This table has about 260,000 clones, just under 90% appearing once. Sequenced input: PBMCs or T cells enriched from blood (not recorded which). The source of these receptors is a woman aged 25 to 39 with acute COVID-19. Both conserved end residues are part of each CDR3. A D gene is named only where the DNA matches it firmly. Expanded clones get a size class; other rows say once, few or many, or leave the size out.

>.|TRBJ1-5|13|TRBV27|.
TGTGCCAGCAGACTTGAGGGCGGGCAGCCCCAGCATTTT
CASRLEGGQPQHF
>.|TRBJ1-3|17|TRBV18|.
TGTGCCAGCTCACCCTTCCAGGGGTCGGCTTCTGGAAACACCATATATTTT
CASSPFQGSASGNTIYF
>.|TRBJ1-1|13|TRBV10-3|once
TGTGCCATCAGTGGTCACAGTGACACTGAAGCTTTCTTT
CAISGHSDTEAFF
>TRBD2|TRBJ2-7|15|TRBV10-3|.
TGTGCCGCCGACGTATTGACTAGCGGTCCCTACGAGCAGTACTTC
CAADVLTSGPYEQYF
>TRBD1|TRBJ2-7|14|TRBV2|.
TGTGCCAGCAGTGTTGGGACAGTCTCCTACGAGCAGTACTTC
CASSVGTVSYEQYF
>TRBD2|TRBJ2-7|14|TRBV24-1|few
TGTGCCACCAGTGGGAACCGGGGGGGCCACGAGCAGTACTTC
CATSGNRGGHEQYF
>.|TRBJ2-3|15|TRBV5-1|once
TGCGCCAGCAGCTCAGACAGCCCTAGCACAGATACGCAGTATTTT
CASSSDSPSTDTQYF
>TRBD1|TRBJ2-7|15|TRBV27|.
TGTGCCAGCAGTTACGCAGCCGGGACAGGGAGCGAGCAGTACTTC
CASSYAAGTGSEQYF
>TRBD1|TRBJ1-2|14|TRBV30|once
TGTGCCTGGGGCAACAGGGGGCCGGGAGGTGGCTACACCTTC
CAWGNRGPGGGYTF
>.|TRBJ2-7|15|TRBV27|.
TGTGCCAGCAGTCTCCGCTCCGGGAGTTGGAGCGAGCAGTACTTC
CASSLRSGSWSEQYF
>.|TRBJ2-3|15|TRBV7-2|.
TGTGCCAGCACCTCTAGCAGTTCTAGCACAGATACGCAGTATTTT
CASTSSSSSTDTQYF
>.|TRBJ2-7|14|TRBV15|.
TGTGCCACCAGCAGAGATGGGAGTTCCTACGAGCAGTACTTC
CATSRDGSSYEQYF
>TRBD1|TRBJ1-5|17|TRBV2|.
TGTGCCAGCAGTGAAGTCCCCGGACAGGGGGCTAATCAGCCCCAGCATTTT
CASSEVPGQGANQPQHF
>.|TRBJ1-1|15|TRBV5-1|.
TGCGCCAGCAGCTACAGTACAGGGTGGGACACTGAAGCTTTCTTT
CASSYSTGWDTEAFF
>.|TRBJ1-6|13|TRBV20-1|.
TGCAGTGCTAGTAGGGGATTAGGGTCACCCCTCCACTTT
CSASRGLGSPLHF
>.|TRBJ1-5|14|TRBV28|.
TGTGCCAGCAGTTTGTTTGGTCAGGGGCCGCCCCAGCATTTT
CASSLFGQGPPQHF
>TRBD1|TRBJ1-1|15|TRBV28|.
TGTGCCAGCAGTTTTCGCAGGGACAGGACGGCTGAAGCTTTCTTT
CASSFRRDRTAEAFF
>.|TRBJ2-7|15|TRBV20-1|.
TGCAGTGCTAGTAGTCTGACTGGCGGTTTTGACGAGCAGTACTTC
CSASSLTGGFDEQYF
>TRBD2|TRBJ2-7|16|TRBV28|once
TGTGCCAGCAGTTTAGCCGGGACTAGCGGCTCCTACGAGCAGTACTTC
CASSLAGTSGSYEQYF
>.|TRBJ2-2|16|TRBV24-1|.
TGTGCCACCAGTGACCCGGGACTCCTGAACACCGGGGAGCTGTTTTTT
CATSDPGLLNTGELFF
>TRBD1|TRBJ1-1|14|TRBV5-1|.
TGCGCCAGCAGCTTTGGGACAGAGAACACTGAAGCTTTCTTT
CASSFGTENTEAFF
>.|TRBJ2-2|14|TRBV7-7|.
TGTGCCAGCACCTATCAGGGTGGAGCCGGGGAGCTGTTTTTT
CASTYQGGAGELFF
>TRBD2|TRBJ2-1|15|TRBV2|.
TGTGCCAGCAGTGATCTGGCGGGAGGGCGCAATGAGCAGTTCTTC
CASSDLAGGRNEQFF
>.|TRBJ2-7|15|TRBV19|.
TGTGCCAGTAGTTCAGAGCGCGGGGCCTCCTACGAGCAGTACTTC
CASSSERGASYEQYF
>TRBD2|TRBJ2-5|15|TRBV3-1/TRBV3-2|.
TGTGCCAGCAGCCCACTAGCGGGAGGGGGGGAGACCCAGTACTTC
CASSPLAGGGETQYF
>.|TRBJ1-4|14|TRBV3-1/TRBV3-2|.
TGTGCCAGCAGCCAAGGGACATTCCTTGAAAAACTGTTTTTT
CASSQGTFLEKLFF
>.|TRBJ1-1|15|TRBV28|.
TGTGCCAGCAGTTTACGGGCCAGGGGATGGACTGAAGCTTTCTTT
CASSLRARGWTEAFF
>TRBD1|TRBJ2-7|16|TRBV7-9|few
TGTGCCAGCAGCTTAGCCACCGGGACAGGGGGCGACGAGCAGTACTTC
CASSLATGTGGDEQYF
>.|TRBJ2-7|14|TRBV5-1|.
TGCGCCAGCAGCTTAAGCGGGACAAACTACGAGCAGTACTTC
CASSLSGTNYEQYF
>TRBD1|TRBJ2-7|15|TRBV27|.
TGTGCCAGCAGTAGGACAGGGGCAGGGAGCTACGAGCAGTACTTC
CASSRTGAGSYEQYF
>.|TRBJ1-4|14|TRBV19|.
TGTGCCAGTAGTATGAGGCAGGAGGCGGAAAAACTGTTTTTT
CASSMRQEAEKLFF
>TRBD2|TRBJ2-7|15|TRBV3-1/TRBV3-2|.
TGTGCCAGCAGCGGGCCGGGACTAGCGGGAAACGAGCAGTACTTC
CASSGPGLAGNEQYF
>.|TRBJ2-2|16|TRBV19|.
TGTGCCAGTAGCGCGTCGGGACCCGGGAGTACCGGGGAGCTGTTTTTT
CASSASGPGSTGELFF
>TRBD2|TRBJ2-3|19|TRBV24-1|.
TGTGCCACCAGTGACCACCCGGGGCTAGCGGGCGAAAGAACAGATACGCAGTATTTT
CATSDHPGLAGERTDTQYF
>.|TRBJ2-1|17|TRBV3-1/TRBV3-2|.
TGTGCCAGCAGCCAGGCGAAGGGGGTGAGCTCCTACAATGAGCAGTTCTTC
CASSQAKGVSSYNEQFF
>.|TRBJ1-1|17|TRBV2|.
TGTGCCAGCAGTGAAGCGCCGGACAGAAATATGAACACTGAAGCTTTCTTT
CASSEAPDRNMNTEAFF
>.|TRBJ2-7|11|TRBV3-1/TRBV3-2|.
TGTGCCAGCCAGGGAGGCTACGAGCAGTACTTC
CASQGGYEQYF
>TRBD1|TRBJ1-1|14|TRBV28|once
TGTGCCAGCAGTTTACCGACAGGGGGCACTGAAGCTTTCTTT
CASSLPTGGTEAFF
>.|TRBJ1-2|14|TRBV21-1|.
TGTGCCAGCAGCAAACTGGCGGAGAACTATGGCTACACCTTC
CASSKLAENYGYTF
>.|TRBJ1-3|15|TRBV7-9|few
TGTGCCAGCAGATCTAGAGATGTCGGTGGAAACACCATATATTTT
CASRSRDVGGNTIYF
>.|TRBJ2-7|13|TRBV19|.
TGTGCCAGTAGTATGGCGGCAGGGAACGAGCAGTACTTC
CASSMAAGNEQYF
>TRBD1|TRBJ1-2|13|TRBV28|.
TGTGCCAGCACCGTGACAGGGCCCTATGGCTACACCTTC
CASTVTGPYGYTF
>TRBD1|TRBJ1-2|14|TRBV28|once
TGTGCCAGCAGTTTGCCGGACAGGCAGGGTGGCTACACCTTC
CASSLPDRQGGYTF
>.|TRBJ2-6|15|TRBV19|.
TGTGCCAGTACCCTGGGGGGTTCTGGGGCCAACGTCCTGACTTTC
CASTLGGSGANVLTF
>.|TRBJ2-1|15|TRBV7-2|.
TGTGCCAGCAGCTTAGTTGGAGATTGGAGTAATGAGCAGTTCTTC
CASSLVGDWSNEQFF
>.|TRBJ2-3|13|TRBV28|.
TGTGCCAGCAGTCCCCCAGACACAGATACGCAGTATTTT
CASSPPDTDTQYF
>TRBD1|TRBJ1-3|16|TRBV18|.
TGTGCCAGCTCACCACGGGACAGCGGCTCTGGAAACACCATATATTTT
CASSPRDSGSGNTIYF
>TRBD2|TRBJ2-2|16|TRBV19|.
TGTGCCAGTCGAGTCGGGGGGGAGGCCGGGGCCGGGGAGCTGTTTTTT
CASRVGGEAGAGELFF
>TRBD1|TRBJ1-1|13|TRBV3-1/TRBV3-2|once
TGTGCCAGCAGCCCGGGACAGGAGGCCTATGCTTTCTTT
CASSPGQEAYAFF
>.|TRBJ1-2|14|TRBV2|.
TGTGCCACCCGGGGAGAGACAGGCAACTATGGCTACACCTTC
CATRGETGNYGYTF
>.|TRBJ2-2|16|TRBV27|.
TGTGCCAGCATTCACCAAGGACAGCTTAACACCGGGGAGCTGTTTTTT
CASIHQGQLNTGELFF
>.|TRBJ1-6|16|TRBV30|.
TGTGCCTGGAGATTACAGGGATTTGACTATAATTCACCCCTCCACTTT
CAWRLQGFDYNSPLHF
>.|TRBJ1-6|17|TRBV4-1|.
TGCGCCAGCAGCCAACCCAACGCTGCAGGGAGGAATTCACCCCTCCACTTT
CASSQPNAAGRNSPLHF
>.|TRBJ2-7|13|TRBV2|.
TGTGCCACATTAGCGGAGAGCTCCTACGAGCAGTACTTC
CATLAESSYEQYF
>.|TRBJ1-2|15|TRBV4-1|.
TGCGCCAGCAGCCAAGAGTCCAGGGGCGACTATGGCTACACCTTC
CASSQESRGDYGYTF
>TRBD1|TRBJ1-6|14|TRBV6-5|.
TGTGCCAGCAATACCGGACAGGGAAATTCACCCCTCCACTTT
CASNTGQGNSPLHF
>.|TRBJ2-6|16|TRBV5-1|.
TGCGCCAGCAGCTTACAGGGAGTAACGGGGGCCAACGTCCTGACTTTC
CASSLQGVTGANVLTF
>TRBD2|TRBJ2-3|16|TRBV6-4|.
TGTGCCAGCAGTGACTCTAGCGGGAGTGACAGAGATACGCAGTATTTT
CASSDSSGSDRDTQYF
>.|TRBJ2-7|13|TRBV2|.
TGTGCCAGCAGTGGACAGAGCTCCTACGAGCAGTACTTC
CASSGQSSYEQYF